These T cell receptor beta chains were read from a single sample in a study of blood T cell repertoires in COVID-19. Assay: immunoSEQ multiplex PCR; the TCRdb copy retains only in-frame clones and omits some. This sample carries more than 100,000 clones, 70% to 90% of them seen once, and the ten largest clones take around 3.4%. Source material: peripheral blood. The origin of the receptors is a woman aged 55 to 70 with acute or convalescent COVID-19. Each CDR3 is given with its conserved first and last residue. The D gene is left open where the match is weak. Size tells how often a clone was seen (once, few, many) or the class of an expanded clone, and some rows leave it out.

d_gene	abundance	v_gene	j_gene	CDR3aa	CDR3nt
.	.	TRBV3-1/TRBV3-2	TRBJ1-4	CASRGGNEKLFF	TGTGCCAGCAGGGGGGGTAATGAAAAACTGTTTTTT
.	.	TRBV6-5	TRBJ1-3	CASRNPGWGNTIYF	TGTGCCAGCAGAAACCCAGGTTGGGGAAACACCATATATTTT
.	.	TRBV2	TRBJ2-2	CASDRERNTGELFF	TGTGCCAGCGACCGGGAACGGAACACCGGGGAGCTGTTTTTT
TRBD1	.	TRBV5-1	TRBJ2-3	CASSSDRVTDTQYF	TGCGCCAGCAGCTCGGACAGGGTTACAGATACGCAGTATTTT
.	.	TRBV7-6	TRBJ1-2	CASSPGGGKANYGYTF	TGTGCCAGCAGCCCCGGCGGGGGAAAAGCTAACTATGGCTACACCTTC
TRBD2	.	TRBV11-2	TRBJ2-1	CASSHGLAGGSEQFF	TGTGCCAGCAGCCACGGACTAGCGGGAGGTAGTGAGCAGTTCTTC
.	once	TRBV11-1	TRBJ1-1	CASSLVRGLNTEAFF	TGTGCCAGCAGCTTAGTACGGGGGTTGAACACTGAAGCTTTCTTT
.	many	TRBV3-1/TRBV3-2	TRBJ2-2	CASSQGGGTGELFF	TGTGCCAGCAGCCAAGGAGGGGGCACCGGGGAGCTGTTTTTT
TRBD1	.	TRBV10-2	TRBJ2-5	CASRRAGGLQETQYF	TGCGCCAGCAGGAGGGCAGGGGGCCTTCAAGAGACCCAGTACTTC
TRBD1	.	TRBV19	TRBJ1-1	CASSKTQGAVTEAFF	TGTGCCAGTAGTAAGACCCAGGGGGCGGTCACTGAAGCTTTCTTT
.	few	TRBV11-2	TRBJ1-1	CASSLSGARTEAFF	TGTGCCAGCAGCTTATCAGGGGCTCGCACTGAAGCTTTCTTT
.	.	TRBV7-9	TRBJ1-2	CASSLGGGWNYGYTF	TGTGCCAGCAGCTTAGGGGGGGGATGGAACTATGGCTACACCTTC
.	.	TRBV6-5	TRBJ1-2	CASGDGGYGYTF	TGTGCCAGCGGGGACGGGGGCTATGGCTACACCTTC
.	.	TRBV19	TRBJ1-4	CASSIRVATNEKLFF	TGTGCCAGTAGTATTCGGGTTGCAACTAATGAAAAACTGTTTTTT
.	.	TRBV27	TRBJ1-5	CASSLYSSSNQPQHF	TGTGCCAGCAGTTTGTACAGCAGTAGCAATCAGCCCCAGCATTTT
.	.	TRBV3-1/TRBV3-2	TRBJ1-2	CASSQVGGDGYTF	TGTGCCAGCAGCCAAGTCGGGGGGGATGGCTACACCTTC
.	.	TRBV9	TRBJ2-1	CASSVGIAEGNEQFF	TGTGCCAGCAGCGTAGGAATAGCGGAGGGGAATGAGCAGTTCTTC
.	.	TRBV2	TRBJ1-1	CASSEVRNTEAFF	TGTGCCAGCAGTGAAGTGAGGAACACTGAAGCTTTCTTT
TRBD1	.	TRBV6-5	TRBJ1-1	CASNPTGAVNTEAFF	TGTGCCAGCAACCCAACAGGGGCGGTGAACACTGAAGCTTTCTTT
.	.	TRBV5-4	TRBJ1-2	CASSLVVGRTPILYYGYTF	TGTGCCAGCAGCTTGGTCGTCGGCAGGACTCCTATCCTCTACTATGGCTACACCTTC
TRBD1	.	TRBV9	TRBJ1-1	CASSARDSGNTEAFF	TGTGCCAGCAGCGCTCGGGACAGTGGGAACACTGAAGCTTTCTTT
TRBD2	.	TRBV15	TRBJ2-3	CATSRVGTSGRADTQYF	TGTGCCACCAGCAGAGTTGGGACTAGCGGGAGAGCAGATACGCAGTATTTT
TRBD2	.	TRBV14	TRBJ2-1	CASSIQAGANEQFF	TGTGCCAGCAGCATTCAAGCGGGGGCAAATGAGCAGTTCTTC
TRBD2	.	TRBV9	TRBJ2-2	CASSVVASGNTGELFF	TGTGCCAGCAGCGTAGTTGCTAGCGGGAACACCGGGGAGCTGTTTTTT
TRBD1	.	TRBV6-5	TRBJ1-2	CASSPRDRDLRGYTF	TGTGCCAGCAGTCCCCGGGACAGGGACCTTCGTGGCTACACCTTC
.	.	TRBV29-1	TRBJ1-1	CSVTQGWSTEAFF	TGCAGCGTTACCCAGGGGTGGAGCACTGAAGCTTTCTTT
.	.	TRBV5-1	TRBJ2-1	CASGAVGEQFF	TGCGCCAGCGGTGCGGTCGGGGAGCAGTTCTTC
.	.	TRBV3-1/TRBV3-2	TRBJ1-2	CASSQGTLSGYTF	TGTGCCAGCAGCCAAGGGACACTGAGTGGCTACACCTTC
.	.	TRBV6-5	TRBJ1-2	CASSYSTGPGGYGYTF	TGTGCCAGCAGTTACTCGACAGGTCCCGGCGGCTATGGCTACACCTTC
.	.	TRBV6-1	TRBJ1-1	CASSEIHRVDEAFF	TGTGCCAGCAGTGAGATTCACAGGGTTGATGAAGCTTTCTTT
.	.	TRBV27	TRBJ2-7	CASSLTVPSPRAYEQYF	TGTGCCAGCAGTTTAACGGTACCAAGTCCACGGGCCTACGAGCAGTACTTC
TRBD1	.	TRBV3-1/TRBV3-2	TRBJ1-1	CASSQGKTGMNTEAFF	TGTGCCAGCAGCCAAGGAAAGACAGGGATGAACACTGAAGCTTTCTTT
.	few	TRBV14	TRBJ2-3	CASSQVRTQYF	TGTGCCAGCAGCCAAGTTCGTACGCAGTATTTT